These 23 T cell receptor beta chains share one sample of origin, sequenced in a study of blood T cell repertoires in COVID-19 (dated by TCRdb to about 2020). The method behind the library was the immunoSEQ multiplex PCR assay. What TCRdb holds here is the immuneACCESS table cut down to in-frame rearrangements. Part of the clones is not present; checked against another copy, under half of the missing clones reflect an unresolved V gene, and the others are unexplained. The sample table records more than 75,000 clones; 88% of these occur just once. The ten largest clones add up to approximately 5.1% of the sample. Material for sequencing was peripheral blood. These receptors were taken from a woman at least 80 years old with acute or convalescent COVID-19.

J is TRBJ1-2 and V is TRBV5-1; 8 bases are shared with TRBD1. With V trimmed by 2 bases and J by 6 bases, 9 bases remained unmatched. The CDR3 is 15 residues long. CDR1 and CDR2 from the germline V gene are SGHRS and YFSETQ. CDR3 amino acids: CASSLDGQGANGYTF. Here the CDR3 DNA reads TGCGCCAGCAGCTTAGACGGACAGGGCGCTAATGGCTACACCTTC. Complete variable domain (other parts from reference TRBV5-1 and TRBJ1-2): KAGVTQTPRYLIKTRGQQVTLSCSPISGHRSVSWYQQTPGQGLQFLFEYFSETQRNKGNFPGRFSGRQFSNSRSEMNVSTLELGDSALYLCASSLDGQGANGYTFGSGTRLTVV.

The J gene is TRBJ2-1, the V gene TRBV30; 11 nucleotides align to TRBD2. Germline V gene lookup returns CDR1 GTSNPN and CDR2 SVGIG (reference sequence). The CDR3 has 14 residues. V shed 2 bases and J 10 bases; nucleotides not matched to a gene: 7. The CDR3 region has the DNA TGTGCCTGGAGTTGGCTAGCGGGGGGTGAAGAGCAGTTCTTC. The encoded protein is CAWSWLAGGEEQFF.

The chain employs TRBV6-5 and TRBJ1-2; tentative D call: TRBD1 (5 bases). The CDR3 is 12 amino acids. The germline gives CDR1 MNHEY, CDR2 SVGAGI. Trimming cost V 6 bases and J 3 bases, with 8 bases left between them. CDR3 in amino acids: CASRTGDYGYTF. CDR3 DNA: TGTGCCAGCAGAACAGGTGACTATGGCTACACCTTC.

The chain joins TRBV2 to TRBJ1-1, with 8 bases lining up with TRBD1. Germline CDR1 reads SNHLY; CDR2 reads FYNNEI. The CDR3 loop spans 14 amino acids. V shed 6 bases, J shed 4 bases, and the junction held 7 bases outside the gene matches. CDR3 nucleotide sequence: TGTGCCAGCAGGTCAGACAGGGGCGGCACTGAAGCTTTCTTT. Its protein product is CASRSDRGGTEAFF.

This clone was detected only a few times. The rearrangement joins TRBV19 to TRBJ2-1; D might be TRBD1 (5 bases). The CDR3 contains 14 residues. Germline V gene data show CDR1 as LNHDA and CDR2 as SQIVND (reference sequence). With 6 bases removed from V and 8 bases from J, the gap between germline ends came to 17 bases. The CDR3 bases are TGTGCCAGTAGCGGACAAGGCTGGGTGCATGAGCAGTTCTTC. Translated, it gives CASSGQGWVHEQFF.

This rearrangement joins TRBV19 to TRBJ2-2; TRBD2 matches 7 bases. V was pared by 3 bases and J by 7 bases, with 5 bases of the junction left unmatched. This CDR3 has 14 amino acids. Germline-derived CDR1 and CDR2 are LNHDA and SQIVND (reference sequence). DNA for the CDR3: TGTGCCAGTAGTATGGACGGCGGGAGCGGGGAGCTGTTTTTT. It encodes CASSMDGGSGELFF. The full variable domain, in which reference TRBV19 and TRBJ2-2 provide the parts outside the CDR3, is DGGITQSPKYLFRKEGQNVTLSCEQNLNHDAMYWYRQDPGQGLRLIYYSQIVNDFQKGDIAEGYSVSREKKESFPLTVTSAQKNPTAFYLCASSMDGGSGELFFGEGSRLTVL.

This clone was observed a handful of times. The rearrangement joins TRBV19 to TRBJ1-3, with unresolved D. Germline lookup yields CDR1 LNHDA and CDR2 SQIVND (reference sequence). The CDR3 spans 16 residues. Trimming took 3 bases from V and 0 from J, leaving 12 bases between them. CDR3 amino acids: CASSIQATNSGNTIYF. The CDR3 coding sequence is TGTGCCAGTAGTATCCAGGCCACCAACTCTGGAAACACCATATATTTT.

The chain employs TRBV7-3 and TRBJ2-2, with 8 bases fitting TRBD2. CDR1 and CDR2 from the germline V gene are SGHTA and FQGTGA. The ends lost 7 bases at V and 1 base at J; junction bases unmatched: 5. The CDR3 spans 15 residues. The CDR3 nucleotides read TGTGCCAGCACCCCGGGGGGGGTGAACACCGGGGAGCTGTTTTTT. Translating gives CASTPGGVNTGELFF.

This clone was picked up a small number of times. The rearrangement links TRBV6-5 to TRBJ2-5; 9 positions agree with TRBD1. CDR3 length equals 15 residues. Germline CDR1 and CDR2: MNHEY and SVGAGI. The junction had 8 bases not matched to a gene; V was cut back by 4 bases and J by 5 bases. CDR3 in amino acids: CASSFKDRGGETQYF. The CDR3 DNA sequence: TGTGCCAGCAGTTTTAAGGACAGGGGAGGTGAGACCCAGTACTTC.

This clone came up a few times. The chain has TRBV14 and TRBJ2-7, with 8 bases that match TRBD1. After removal of 1 base from V and 6 bases from J, the junction contained 17 bases not matched to a gene. The germline V gene has CDR1 SGHDN and CDR2 FVKESK. This CDR3 region has 18 residues. The CDR3 nucleotides are TGTGCCAGCAGCCAAGCAGGGGGCGCCCCCCCTAGGGTTTTCGAGCAGTACTTC. The encoded protein is CASSQAGGAPPRVFEQYF.

The V gene is TRBV21-1, the J gene TRBJ1-2; no check of the table's D call, TRBD1, against the DNA was made. TRBV21-1 is a recognized pseudogene. The CDR3 runs to 17 residues. In nucleotides, the CDR3 is TGTGCCAGCAGCAATAGGTTGGGACAGGGGTCTTTCTATGGCTACACCTTC. It specifies CASSNRLGQGSFYGYTF.

The chain couples TRBV7-3 to TRBJ1-1, with 8 bases fitting TRBD1. Germline lookup yields CDR1 SGHTA and CDR2 FQGTGA. The ends lost 3 bases at V and 3 bases at J; junction bases unmatched: 9. The CDR3 sequence is 16 residues long. This CDR3 is CASSFTSGGRYTEAFF. The CDR3, as DNA: TGTGCCAGCAGCTTTACGTCAGGGGGCAGGTACACTGAAGCTTTCTTT.

The rearrangement uses TRBV5-1 and TRBJ2-5; D gene ambiguous. The germline V gene has CDR1 SGHRS and CDR2 YFSETQ. The CDR3 is 15 residues long. The germline V and J ends were trimmed by 0 bases and 3 bases, with 12 bases remaining between them. The DNA of the CDR3 is TGCGCCAGCAGCTTGGTCATCCGCAGTAAAGAGACCCAGTACTTC. It encodes CASSLVIRSKETQYF.

The chain is built from TRBV3-1 (or the pseudogene TRBV3-2) and TRBJ2-3; no clear D. The CDR3 is made up of 14 amino acids. The V end lost 1 base, the J end lost 1 base, and 6 bases lay between the germline ends. Germline V CDR1 and CDR2: LGHDT, YNNKEL (reference sequence). In DNA, the CDR3 is TGTGCCAGCAGCCAAGGGGCTCGCACAGATACGCAGTATTTT. It specifies CASSQGARTDTQYF.

The chain links TRBV3-1 (or the pseudogene TRBV3-2) to TRBJ1-4; TRBD1 agrees at 8 bases. Trimming cost V 3 bases and J 8 bases; bases outside gene matches: 11. Germline CDR1 reads LGHDT; CDR2 reads YNNKEL (reference sequence). This CDR3 contains 16 residues. CDR3 sequence: CASSHRRQGAGEKLFF. The CDR3 bases are TGTGCCAGCAGCCACAGGAGGCAGGGGGCGGGCGAAAAACTGTTTTTT.

The chain joins TRBV13 to TRBJ1-5; D may be TRBD1 (5 bases). V lost 2 bases and J 0 bases, leaving 14 bases between the germline ends. CDR3 length: 17 residues. The germline V gene encodes CDR1 PRHDT and CDR2 FYEKMQ (reference sequence). CDR3 loop: CASSLSMGGDSNQPQHF. In DNA form, the CDR3 reads TGTGCCAGCAGCTTAAGTATGGGGGGGGATAGCAATCAGCCCCAGCATTTT.

This clone has just one count. CDR3 DNA: TGTGCCAGCAAGCCTAGCGGGGGGCAAGCGCAGTATTTT. This codes for CASKPSGGQAQYF. The rearrangement uses TRBV2 and TRBJ2-3, with 11 bases fitting TRBD2. CDR1 and CDR2 from the germline V gene are SNHLY and FYNNEI. Unmatched junction bases numbered 7, after V lost 7 bases and J lost 10 bases. CDR3 size: 13 residues.

The V gene is TRBV5-1, the J gene TRBJ2-1; possibly TRBD2 for D (9 bases). Trimming stripped 0 bases from V and 5 bases from J, with 18 bases between. CDR1 is SGHRS and CDR2 is YFSETQ in the germline V gene. This CDR3 comprises 17 residues. In DNA form, the CDR3 reads TGCGCCAGCAGCTTGGTACCTAGCGGGACAGGAAACAATGAGCAGTTCTTC. The encoded protein is CASSLVPSGTGNNEQFF.

The V call is TRBV12-3 or TRBV12-4, the J call TRBJ2-5; 9 bases map to TRBD1. V shed 1 base and J 7 bases; nucleotides not matched to a gene: 1. This CDR3 is built from 13 residues. The CDR3 is CASSLETGGTQYF. CDR3 DNA: TGTGCCAGCAGTTTAGAGACAGGGGGGACCCAGTACTTC.

The chain couples TRBV19 to TRBJ2-3; the D is unclear. There are 12 residues in the CDR3. Looked up from germline, CDR1 is LNHDA and CDR2 is SQIVND (reference sequence). V gave up 7 bases and J gave up 0 bases, with 5 bases separating them. In DNA, the CDR3 is TGTGCCAGTAAGAGCAGCACAGATACGCAGTATTTT. It yields the protein CASKSSTDTQYF.

The J gene is TRBJ2-7, the V gene TRBV6-5; TRBD1 might be the D (6 bases). The CDR3 is 14 residues long. Trimming took off 6 bases at V and 3 bases at J, with 15 bases between the two ends. The germline V gene has CDR1 MNHEY and CDR2 SVGAGI. The CDR3 reads CASSPDDRNYEQYF. Here the CDR3 DNA reads TGTGCCAGCAGCCCCGATGACAGGAACTACGAGCAGTACTTC.

This clone has only one observation. This chain joins TRBV6-5 and TRBJ1-2, with D perhaps TRBD1 (6 bases). V was trimmed by 7 bases and J by 4 bases, leaving 13 bases between them. This CDR3 spans 13 amino acids. The germline CDR1 and CDR2 sequences are MNHEY and SVGAGI. The CDR3 sequence is CASKRGGSYGYTF. As DNA, the CDR3 is TGTGCCAGCAAGAGGGGGGGTAGCTATGGCTACACCTTC.

Only one count was recorded for this clone. This rearrangement joins TRBV12-3 or TRBV12-4 to TRBJ2-5; no firm D call. The germline V and J ends were trimmed by 5 bases and 6 bases, with 10 bases remaining between them. The CDR3 contains 12 residues. For the CDR3, the DNA is TGTGCCAGCAGTCCCCCTACGAAGACCCAGTACTTC. It is translated as CASSPPTKTQYF.